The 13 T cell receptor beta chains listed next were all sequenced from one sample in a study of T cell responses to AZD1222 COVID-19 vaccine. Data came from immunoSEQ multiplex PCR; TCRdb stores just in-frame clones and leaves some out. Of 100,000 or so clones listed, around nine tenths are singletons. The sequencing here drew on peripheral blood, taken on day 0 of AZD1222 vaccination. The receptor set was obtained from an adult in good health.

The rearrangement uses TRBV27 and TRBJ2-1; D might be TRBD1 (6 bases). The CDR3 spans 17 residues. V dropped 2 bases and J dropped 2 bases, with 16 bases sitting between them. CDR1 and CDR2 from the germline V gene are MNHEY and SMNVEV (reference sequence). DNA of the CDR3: TGTGCCAGCAGTTTAACGACGAACAGGGTACCCTACAATGAGCAGTTCTTC. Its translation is CASSLTTNRVPYNEQFF.

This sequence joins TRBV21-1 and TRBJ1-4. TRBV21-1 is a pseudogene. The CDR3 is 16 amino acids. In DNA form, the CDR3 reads TGTGCCAGCAGCAAAAGTAGCACAACGCGGGGTGAAAAACTGTTTTTT. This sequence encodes CASSKSSTTRGEKLFF.

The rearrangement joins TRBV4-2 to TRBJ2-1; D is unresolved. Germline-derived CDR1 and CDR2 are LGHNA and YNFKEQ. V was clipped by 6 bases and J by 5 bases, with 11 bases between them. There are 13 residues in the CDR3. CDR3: CASSLLVDNEQFF. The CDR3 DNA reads TGTGCCAGCAGTCTCCTAGTTGACAATGAGCAGTTCTTC.

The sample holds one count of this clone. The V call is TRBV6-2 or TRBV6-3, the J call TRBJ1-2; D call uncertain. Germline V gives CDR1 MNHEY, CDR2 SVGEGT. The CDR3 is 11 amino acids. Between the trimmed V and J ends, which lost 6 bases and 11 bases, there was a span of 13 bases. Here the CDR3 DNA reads TGTGCCAGCAGCCACTCACAGAGGTACACCTTC. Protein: CASSHSQRYTF.

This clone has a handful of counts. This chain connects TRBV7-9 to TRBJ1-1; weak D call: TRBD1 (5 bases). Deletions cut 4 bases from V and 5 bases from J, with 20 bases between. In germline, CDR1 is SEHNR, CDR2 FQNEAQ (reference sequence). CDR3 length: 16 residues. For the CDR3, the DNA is TGTGCCAGCAGCTCGAGGGACGGGCTTTTGAGGACTGAAGCTTTCTTT. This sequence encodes CASSSRDGLLRTEAFF.

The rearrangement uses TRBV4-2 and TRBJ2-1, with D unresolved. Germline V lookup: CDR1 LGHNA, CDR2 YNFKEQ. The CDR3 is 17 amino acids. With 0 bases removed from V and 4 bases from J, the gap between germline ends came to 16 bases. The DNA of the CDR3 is TGTGCCAGCAGCCAAGATCACCGCAGTGGGTTTTACAATGAGCAGTTCTTC. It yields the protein CASSQDHRSGFYNEQFF.

The CDR3 DNA follows: TGCGCCAGCAGCTTGGCGAGGGGCGGGGATGAAAAACTGTTTTTT. Residues: CASSLARGGDEKLFF. The rearrangement uses TRBV5-1 and TRBJ1-4, with D tentatively TRBD1 (5 bases). Trimming cost V 0 bases and J 6 bases, with 12 bases left between them. CDR1 SGHRS and CDR2 YFSETQ come from the germline V gene. The CDR3 covers 15 residues. The full variable domain, rest sourced from reference TRBV5-1 and TRBJ1-4, is KAGVTQTPRYLIKTRGQQVTLSCSPISGHRSVSWYQQTPGQGLQFLFEYFSETQRNKGNFPGRFSGRQFSNSRSEMNVSTLELGDSALYLCASSLARGGDEKLFFGSGTQLSVL.

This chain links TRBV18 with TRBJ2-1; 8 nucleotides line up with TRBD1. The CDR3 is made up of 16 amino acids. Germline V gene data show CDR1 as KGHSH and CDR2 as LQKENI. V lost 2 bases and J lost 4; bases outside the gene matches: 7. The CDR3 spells CASSPIRGQEYNEQFF. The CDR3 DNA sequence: TGTGCCAGCTCACCAATTCGGGGACAGGAATACAATGAGCAGTTCTTC.

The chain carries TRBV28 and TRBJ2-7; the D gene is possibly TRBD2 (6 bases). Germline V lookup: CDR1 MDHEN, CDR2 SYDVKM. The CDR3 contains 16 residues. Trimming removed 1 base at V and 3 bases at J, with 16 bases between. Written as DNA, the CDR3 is TGTGCCAGCAGTTTATTCGCTGTCGACGGGAGCTACGAGCAGTACTTC. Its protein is CASSLFAVDGSYEQYF.

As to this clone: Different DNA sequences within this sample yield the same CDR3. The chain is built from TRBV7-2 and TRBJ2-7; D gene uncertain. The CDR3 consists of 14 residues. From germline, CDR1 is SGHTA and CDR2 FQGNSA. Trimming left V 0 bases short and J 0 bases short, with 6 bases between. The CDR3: CASSLAGSSYEQYF. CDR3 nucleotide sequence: TGTGCCAGCAGCTTAGCTGGCAGCTCCTACGAGCAGTACTTC.

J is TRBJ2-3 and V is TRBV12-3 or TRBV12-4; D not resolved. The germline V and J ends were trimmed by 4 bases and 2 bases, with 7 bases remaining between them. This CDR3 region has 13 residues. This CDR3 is CASSSALTDTQYF. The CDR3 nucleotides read TGTGCCAGCAGTTCCGCACTCACAGATACGCAGTATTTT.

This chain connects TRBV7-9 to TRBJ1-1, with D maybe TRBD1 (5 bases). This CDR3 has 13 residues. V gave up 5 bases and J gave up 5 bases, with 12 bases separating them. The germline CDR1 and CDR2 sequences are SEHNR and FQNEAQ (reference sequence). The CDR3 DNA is TGTGCCAGCAGCACTACCCAGGGAACTGAAGCTTTCTTT. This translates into CASSTTQGTEAFF.

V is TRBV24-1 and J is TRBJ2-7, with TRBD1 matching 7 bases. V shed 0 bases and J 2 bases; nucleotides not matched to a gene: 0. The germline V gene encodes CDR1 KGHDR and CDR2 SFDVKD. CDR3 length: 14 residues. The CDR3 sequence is CATSDLGTAYEQYF. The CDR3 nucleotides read TGTGCCACCAGTGATTTGGGGACAGCCTACGAGCAGTACTTC.